The text below deals with one T cell receptor (beta chain). The germline V gene encodes CDR1 SGHRS and CDR2 YFSETQ. The CDR3 has 15 amino acids. The germline V and J ends were trimmed by 5 bases and 0 bases, with 15 bases remaining between them. The sample belongs to a study of T cells of healthy individuals. TCRdb reprocessed the 5' RACE reads via MiXCR and lists one record per CDR3 protein. The table includes about 96,000 distinct CDR3 sequences, approximately 15% detected once. The chain is built from TRBV5-1 and TRBJ2-7, with a possible D match to TRBD2 (6 bases). The receptor was derived from a human donor in good health. Here the CDR3 DNA reads TGCGCCAGCAGTTCCGGGACTCAAGTCTCCTACGAGCAGTACTTC. Translated: CASSSGTQVSYEQYF.